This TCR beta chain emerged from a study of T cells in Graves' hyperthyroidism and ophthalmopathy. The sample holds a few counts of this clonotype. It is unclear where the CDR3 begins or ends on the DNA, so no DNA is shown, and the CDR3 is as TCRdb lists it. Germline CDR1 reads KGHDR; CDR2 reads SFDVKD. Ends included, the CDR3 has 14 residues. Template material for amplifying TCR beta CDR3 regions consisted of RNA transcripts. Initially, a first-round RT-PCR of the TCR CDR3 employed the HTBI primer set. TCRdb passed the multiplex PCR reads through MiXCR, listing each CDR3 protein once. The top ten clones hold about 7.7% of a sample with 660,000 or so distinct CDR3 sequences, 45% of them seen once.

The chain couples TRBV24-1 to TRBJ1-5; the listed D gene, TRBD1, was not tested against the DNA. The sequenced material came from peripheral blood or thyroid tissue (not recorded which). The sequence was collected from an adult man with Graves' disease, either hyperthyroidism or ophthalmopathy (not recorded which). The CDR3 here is CATLGTGSIQPQHF.